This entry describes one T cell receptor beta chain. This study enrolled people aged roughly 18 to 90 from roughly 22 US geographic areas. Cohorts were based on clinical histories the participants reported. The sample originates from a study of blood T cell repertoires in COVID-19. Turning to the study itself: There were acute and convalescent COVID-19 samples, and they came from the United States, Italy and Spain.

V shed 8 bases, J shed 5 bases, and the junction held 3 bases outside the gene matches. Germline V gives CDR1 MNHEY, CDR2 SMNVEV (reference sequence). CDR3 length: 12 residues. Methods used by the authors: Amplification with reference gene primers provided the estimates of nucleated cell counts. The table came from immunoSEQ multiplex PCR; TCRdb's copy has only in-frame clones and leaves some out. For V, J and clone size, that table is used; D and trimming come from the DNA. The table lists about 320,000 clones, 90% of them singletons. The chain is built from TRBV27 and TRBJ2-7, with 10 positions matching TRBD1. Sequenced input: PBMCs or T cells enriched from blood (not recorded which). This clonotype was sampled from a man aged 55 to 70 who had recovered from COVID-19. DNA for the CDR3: TGTGCCAGCGGGACAGGGGACCACGAGCAGTACTTC. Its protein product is CASGTGDHEQYF.